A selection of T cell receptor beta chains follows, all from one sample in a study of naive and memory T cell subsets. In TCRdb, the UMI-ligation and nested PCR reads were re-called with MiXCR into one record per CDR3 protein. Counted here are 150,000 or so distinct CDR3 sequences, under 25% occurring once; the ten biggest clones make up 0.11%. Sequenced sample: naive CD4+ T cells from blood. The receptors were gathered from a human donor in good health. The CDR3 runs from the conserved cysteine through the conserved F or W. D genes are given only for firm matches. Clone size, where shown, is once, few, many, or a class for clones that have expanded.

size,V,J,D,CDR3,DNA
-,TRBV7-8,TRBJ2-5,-,CASSERHFRDF,TGTGCCAGCAGCGAGCGGCATTTCAGAGACTTC
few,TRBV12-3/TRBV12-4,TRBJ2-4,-,CASSPRGQTNIQYF,TGTGCCAGCAGTCCCCGGGGGCAGACAAACATTCAGTACTTC
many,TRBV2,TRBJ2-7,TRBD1,CASSVLGQGGEQYF,TGTGCCAGCAGTGTCTTGGGACAGGGGGGCGAGCAGTACTTC
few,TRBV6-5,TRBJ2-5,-,CASSYSIISQETQYF,TGTGCCAGCAGTTACTCGATTATCAGTCAAGAGACCCAGTACTTC
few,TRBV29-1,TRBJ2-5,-,CSVEEGLETQYF,TGCAGCGTTGAAGAGGGATTGGAGACCCAGTACTTC
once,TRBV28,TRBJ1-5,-,CASTQGRYNQPQHF,TGTGCCAGCACCCAGGGGAGATACAATCAGCCCCAGCATTTT
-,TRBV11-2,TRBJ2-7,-,CASSALAPWGRSSYEQYF,TGTGCCAGCAGCGCCCTTGCCCCATGGGGGCGCAGCTCCTACGAGCAGTACTTC
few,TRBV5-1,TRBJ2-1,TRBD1,CASSLDGLGTGSNEQFF,TGCGCCAGCAGCTTGGATGGTCTAGGGACAGGATCCAATGAGCAGTTCTTC
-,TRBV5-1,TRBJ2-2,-,CASSSAEYDTGELFF,TGCGCCAGCAGCTCCGCGGAGTACGACACCGGGGAGCTGTTTTTT
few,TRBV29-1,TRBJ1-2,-,CSVDTIYGYTF,TGCAGCGTTGACACAATCTATGGCTACACCTTC
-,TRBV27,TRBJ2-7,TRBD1,CASSRTGLYEQYF,TGTGCCAGCAGTCGGACAGGGCTCTACGAGCAGTACTTC
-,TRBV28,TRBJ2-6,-,CASSGQGLSSGANVLTF,TGTGCCAGCAGCGGCCAGGGGCTGAGCTCTGGGGCCAACGTCCTGACTTTC
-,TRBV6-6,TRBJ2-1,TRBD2,CASSYSRTSVKQFF,TGTGCCAGCAGTTACTCGAGGACTAGCGTTAAGCAGTTCTTC